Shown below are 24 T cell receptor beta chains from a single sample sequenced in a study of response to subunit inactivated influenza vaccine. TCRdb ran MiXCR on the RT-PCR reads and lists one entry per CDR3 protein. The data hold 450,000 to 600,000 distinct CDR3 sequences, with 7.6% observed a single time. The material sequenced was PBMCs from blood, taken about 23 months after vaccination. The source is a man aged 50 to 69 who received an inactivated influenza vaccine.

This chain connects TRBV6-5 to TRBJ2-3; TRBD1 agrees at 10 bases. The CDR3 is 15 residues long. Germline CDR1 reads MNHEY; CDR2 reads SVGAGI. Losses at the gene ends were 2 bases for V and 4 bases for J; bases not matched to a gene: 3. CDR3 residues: CASSYGTGVADTQYF. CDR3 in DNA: TGTGCCAGCAGTTACGGGACAGGGGTGGCAGATACGCAGTATTTT.

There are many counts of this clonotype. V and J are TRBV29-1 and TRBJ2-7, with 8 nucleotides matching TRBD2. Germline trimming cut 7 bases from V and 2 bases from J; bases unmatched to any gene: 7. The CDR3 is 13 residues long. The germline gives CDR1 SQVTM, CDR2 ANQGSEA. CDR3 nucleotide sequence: TGCAGCGCCAGACTAGCGACCACCTACGAGCAGTACTTC. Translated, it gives CSARLATTYEQYF.

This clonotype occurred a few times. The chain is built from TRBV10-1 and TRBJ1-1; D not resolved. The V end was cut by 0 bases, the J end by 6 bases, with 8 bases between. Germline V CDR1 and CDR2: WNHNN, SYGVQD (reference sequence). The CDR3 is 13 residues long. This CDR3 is CASSESPSAEAFF. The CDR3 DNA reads TGCGCCAGCAGTGAGTCTCCCAGCGCTGAAGCTTTCTTT.

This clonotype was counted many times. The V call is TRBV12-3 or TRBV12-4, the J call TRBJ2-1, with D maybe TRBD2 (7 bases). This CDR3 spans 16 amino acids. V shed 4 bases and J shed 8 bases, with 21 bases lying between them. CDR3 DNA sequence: TGTGCCAGCAGTTCCGGGTCGACGGGGGGCCAGTATGAGCAGTTCTTC. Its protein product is CASSSGSTGGQYEQFF.

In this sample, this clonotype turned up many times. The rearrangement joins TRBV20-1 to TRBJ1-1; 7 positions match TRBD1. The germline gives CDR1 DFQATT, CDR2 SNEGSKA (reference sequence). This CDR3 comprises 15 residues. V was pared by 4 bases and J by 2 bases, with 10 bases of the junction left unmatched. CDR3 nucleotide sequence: TGCAGTGCTACTCGCGGACAGGCGTTTAACACTGAAGCTTTCTTT. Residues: CSATRGQAFNTEAFF.

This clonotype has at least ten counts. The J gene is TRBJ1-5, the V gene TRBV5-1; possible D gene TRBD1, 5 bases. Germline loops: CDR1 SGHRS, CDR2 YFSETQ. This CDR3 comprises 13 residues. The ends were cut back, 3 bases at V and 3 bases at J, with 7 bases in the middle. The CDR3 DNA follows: TGCGCCAGCAGCTCGGGGGACAATCAGCCCCAGCATTTT. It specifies CASSSGDNQPQHF. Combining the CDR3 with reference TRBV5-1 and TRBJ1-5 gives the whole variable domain KAGVTQTPRYLIKTRGQQVTLSCSPISGHRSVSWYQQTPGQGLQFLFEYFSETQRNKGNFPGRFSGRQFSNSRSEMNVSTLELGDSALYLCASSSGDNQPQHFGDGTRLSIL.

CDR3 nucleotide sequence: TGTGCCAGCAGTGAAGCTGGCTGGAGCTCCTACAATGAGCAGTTCTTC. This translates into CASSEAGWSSYNEQFF. V gene TRBV6-1 combines with J gene TRBJ2-1; D is ambiguous. CDR3 length: 16 residues. V dropped 0 bases and J dropped 0 bases, with 9 bases sitting between them. Per the germline V gene, CDR1 is MNHNS and CDR2 is SASEGT.

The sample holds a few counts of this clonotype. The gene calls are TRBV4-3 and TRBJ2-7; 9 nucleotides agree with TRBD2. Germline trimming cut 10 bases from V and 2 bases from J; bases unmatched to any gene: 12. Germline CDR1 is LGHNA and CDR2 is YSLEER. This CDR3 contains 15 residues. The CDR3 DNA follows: TGCGCCATGACAACGGGTAGCGGGAGTCCCTACGAGCAGTACTTC. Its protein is CAMTTGSGSPYEQYF.

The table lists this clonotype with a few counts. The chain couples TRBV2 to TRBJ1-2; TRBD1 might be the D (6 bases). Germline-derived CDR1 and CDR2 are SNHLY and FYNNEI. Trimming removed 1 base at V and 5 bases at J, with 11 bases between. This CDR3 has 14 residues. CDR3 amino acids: CASSEGGAEYGYTF. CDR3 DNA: TGTGCCAGCAGTGAAGGGGGGGCTGAGTATGGCTACACCTTC.

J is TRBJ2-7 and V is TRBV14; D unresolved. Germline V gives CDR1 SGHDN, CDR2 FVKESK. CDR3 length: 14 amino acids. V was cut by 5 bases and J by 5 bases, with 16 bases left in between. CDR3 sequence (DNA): TGTGCCAGCAGCATTCTGGGGAAAGGTAACGAGCAGTACTTC. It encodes CASSILGKGNEQYF.

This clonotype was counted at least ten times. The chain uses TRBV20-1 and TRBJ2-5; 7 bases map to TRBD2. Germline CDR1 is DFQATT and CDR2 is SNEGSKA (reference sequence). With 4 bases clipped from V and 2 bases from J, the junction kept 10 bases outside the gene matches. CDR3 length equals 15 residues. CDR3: CSANDPSGAQETQYF. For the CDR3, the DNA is TGCAGTGCTAACGATCCCAGCGGGGCACAAGAGACCCAGTACTTC.

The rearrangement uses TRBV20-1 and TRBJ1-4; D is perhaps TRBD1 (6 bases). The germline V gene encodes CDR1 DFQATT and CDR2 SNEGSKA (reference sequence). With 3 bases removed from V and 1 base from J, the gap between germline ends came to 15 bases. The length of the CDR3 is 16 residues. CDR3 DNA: TGCAGTGCTAGTAGACAGGATCTTAAAACTAATGAAAAACTGTTTTTT. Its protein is CSASRQDLKTNEKLFF.

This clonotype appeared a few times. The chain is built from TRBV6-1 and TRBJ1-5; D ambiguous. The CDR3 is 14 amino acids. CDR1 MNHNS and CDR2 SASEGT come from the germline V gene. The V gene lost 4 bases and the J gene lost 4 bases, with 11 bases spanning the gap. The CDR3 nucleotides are TGTGCCAGCAGTGCCGGGATGATTAATCAGCCCCAGCATTTT. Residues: CASSAGMINQPQHF.

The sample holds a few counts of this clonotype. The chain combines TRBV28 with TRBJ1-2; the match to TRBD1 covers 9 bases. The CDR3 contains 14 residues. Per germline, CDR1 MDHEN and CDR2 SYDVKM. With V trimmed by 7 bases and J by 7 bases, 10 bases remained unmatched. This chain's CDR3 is CASTLLGQGAGYTF. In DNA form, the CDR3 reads TGTGCCAGCACTCTGTTGGGACAGGGAGCTGGCTACACCTTC.

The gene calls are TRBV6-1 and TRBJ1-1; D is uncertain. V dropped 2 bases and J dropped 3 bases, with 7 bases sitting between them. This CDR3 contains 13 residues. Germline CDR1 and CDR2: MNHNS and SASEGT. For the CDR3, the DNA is TGTGCCAGCAGTGAACTCTCCTACACTGAAGCTTTCTTT. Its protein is CASSELSYTEAFF.

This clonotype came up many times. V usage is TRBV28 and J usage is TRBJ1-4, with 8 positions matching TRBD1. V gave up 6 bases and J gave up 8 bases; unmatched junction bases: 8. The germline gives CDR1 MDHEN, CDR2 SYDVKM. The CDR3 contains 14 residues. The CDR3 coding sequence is TGTGCCAGCAGCACAGGACAGGGTTACGAAAAACTGTTTTTT. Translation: CASSTGQGYEKLFF.

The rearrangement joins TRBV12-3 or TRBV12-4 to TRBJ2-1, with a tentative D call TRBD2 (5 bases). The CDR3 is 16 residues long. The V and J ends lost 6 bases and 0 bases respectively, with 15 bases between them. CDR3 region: CASRGASPSSYNEQFF. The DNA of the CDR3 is TGTGCCAGCAGGGGAGCCAGCCCGAGCTCCTACAATGAGCAGTTCTTC.

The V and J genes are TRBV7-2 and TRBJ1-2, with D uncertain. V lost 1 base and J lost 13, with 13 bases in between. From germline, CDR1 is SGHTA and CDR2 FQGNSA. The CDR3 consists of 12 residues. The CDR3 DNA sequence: TGTGCCAGCAGCTTAGGCGTCAGGTCTATCACCTTC. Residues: CASSLGVRSITF.

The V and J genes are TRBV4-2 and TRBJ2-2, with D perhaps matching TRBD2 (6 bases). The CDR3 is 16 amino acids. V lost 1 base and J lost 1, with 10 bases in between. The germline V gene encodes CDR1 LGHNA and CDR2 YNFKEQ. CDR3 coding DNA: TGTGCCAGCAGCCAAGTAGGGCGGGAGAACACCGGGGAGCTGTTTTTT. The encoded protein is CASSQVGRENTGELFF.

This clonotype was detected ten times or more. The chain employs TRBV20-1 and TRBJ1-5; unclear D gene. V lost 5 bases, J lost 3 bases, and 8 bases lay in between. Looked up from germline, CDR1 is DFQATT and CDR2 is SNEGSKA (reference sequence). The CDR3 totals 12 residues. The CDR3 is CSASEFNQPQHF. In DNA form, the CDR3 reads TGCAGTGCTTCAGAATTCAATCAGCCCCAGCATTTT.

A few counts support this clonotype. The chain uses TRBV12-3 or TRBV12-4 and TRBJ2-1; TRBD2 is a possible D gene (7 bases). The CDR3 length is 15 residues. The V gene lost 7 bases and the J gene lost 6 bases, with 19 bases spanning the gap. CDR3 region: CASTGGGPRGNEQFF. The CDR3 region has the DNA TGTGCCAGCACTGGCGGGGGCCCAAGGGGCAATGAGCAGTTCTTC.

In nucleotides, the CDR3 is TGCGCCAGCAGCTTTCGGGGGGCGAGCGCAGATACGCAGTATTTT. It codes for CASSFRGASADTQYF. The J gene is TRBJ2-3, the V gene TRBV5-1; D possibly corresponds to TRBD2 (7 bases). Trimming took off 2 bases at V and 4 bases at J, with 14 bases between the two ends. The CDR3 extends over 15 amino acids. In germline, CDR1 is SGHRS, CDR2 YFSETQ.

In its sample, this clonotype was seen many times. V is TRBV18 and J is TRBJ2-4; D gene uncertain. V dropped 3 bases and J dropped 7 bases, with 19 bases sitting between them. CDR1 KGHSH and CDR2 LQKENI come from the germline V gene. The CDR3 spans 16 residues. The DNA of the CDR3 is TGTGCCAGCTCACCTATCCCAGGATCTTATGGGAACATTCAGTACTTC. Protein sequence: CASSPIPGSYGNIQYF.

The CDR3 reads CASTPTSFGPPNTGELFF. The CDR3 DNA follows: TGTGCCAGCACCCCCACGTCGTTCGGGCCTCCTAACACCGGGGAGCTGTTTTTT. The chain is built from TRBV28 and TRBJ2-2; D is unclear. In germline, CDR1 is MDHEN, CDR2 SYDVKM. The V end lost 7 bases, the J end lost 2 bases, and 23 bases lay between the germline ends. The CDR3 runs to 18 residues.